This TCR beta chain was observed in a study of T cells in Graves' hyperthyroidism and ophthalmopathy. The CDR3 regions of TCR beta were amplified from RNA transcripts. Carried out on the TCR CDR3, a first-round RT-PCR used the HTBI primer set. TCRdb re-derived calls from the multiplex PCR reads in MiXCR, one entry per CDR3 protein. Among over 350,000 distinct CDR3 sequences listed, about 14% were seen once. This clonotype was seen at least ten times. No antigen is known for it. A read error may account for a junction end that differs from germline. General study results and limits: The model predicted ophthalmopathy a median roughly 6.3 months before onset.

The CDR3 loop spans 14 amino acids. Germline V gives CDR1 DFQATT, CDR2 SNEGSKA (reference sequence). The clonotype comes from a man aged 50 or older with Graves' ophthalmopathy. The specimen was blood. This sequence joins TRBV20-1 and TRBJ2-7; a possible D gene is TRBD2 (5 bases). The CDR3 DNA is TGCAGTGCTACGGGAATGAAGGGTAACTACGAACAGTACTTC. This encodes CSATGMKGNYEQYF.